A selection of T cell receptor beta chains follows, all from one sample in a study of blood T cell repertoires in COVID-19. TCRdb keeps only in-frame clones here, not all; method: immunoSEQ multiplex PCR. The table has 200,000 to 250,000 clones, 84% seen once. The sample comprised peripheral blood. The source of these receptors is a woman of 80 years or more with COVID-19, enrolled during active disease. Each CDR3 is given with its conserved first and last residue. D genes are given only for firm matches. Rows may omit the clone size; those that give it use once, few, many or a size class.

J,size,D,V,length,CDR3,DNA
TRBJ1-1,NA,NA,TRBV7-3,15,CASSYTGAMNTEAFF,TGTGCCAGCAGCTATACAGGCGCTATGAACACTGAAGCTTTCTTT
TRBJ1-6,NA,NA,TRBV19,15,CASRQQRTSYSPLHF,TGTGCCAGTAGACAACAGCGGACGAGTTATTCACCCCTCCACTTT
TRBJ1-4,few,TRBD1,TRBV12-5,19,CASGLWLWTGLGPGEKLFF,TGTGCTAGTGGTTTGTGGCTGTGGACAGGATTGGGCCCCGGTGAAAAACTGTTTTTT
TRBJ1-2,NA,NA,TRBV5-6,11,CASSQGYGYTF,TGTGCCAGCAGCCAGGGGTATGGCTACACCTTC
TRBJ1-1,NA,NA,TRBV7-9,12,CASSFAVGEAFF,TGTGCCAGCAGCTTCGCGGTGGGTGAAGCTTTCTTT
TRBJ2-3,NA,NA,TRBV6-5,13,CASGQIGTDTQYF,TGTGCCAGCGGACAGATTGGCACAGATACGCAGTATTTT
TRBJ1-1,NA,NA,TRBV2,13,CASSGQYNTEAFF,TGTGCCAGCAGTGGACAATATAACACTGAAGCTTTCTTT
TRBJ2-2,NA,TRBD1,TRBV18,16,CASSPGQGARIGELFF,TGTGCCAGCTCACCAGGGCAGGGGGCGCGGATCGGGGAGCTGTTTTTT
TRBJ1-5,NA,TRBD1,TRBV27,15,CASSGTGRLYQPQHF,TGTGCCAGCAGTGGGACAGGGCGTCTCTATCAGCCCCAGCATTTT
TRBJ2-5,NA,NA,TRBV18,13,CASSTRVGETQYF,TGTGCCAGCTCAACCAGGGTGGGGGAGACCCAGTACTTC
TRBJ2-7,NA,TRBD2,TRBV3-1/TRBV3-2,13,CASSLAGTYEQYF,TGTGCCAGCAGTCTAGCGGGAACGTACGAGCAGTACTTC
TRBJ1-2,NA,NA,TRBV28,12,CASGGNNYGYTF,TGTGCCAGCGGGGGGAATAACTATGGCTACACCTTC
TRBJ2-7,NA,NA,TRBV5-1,13,CASSLFHRDEQYF,TGCGCCAGCAGCTTATTCCACCGGGACGAGCAGTACTTC
TRBJ2-2,NA,NA,TRBV6-5,15,CASSYVPGVGGELFF,TGTGCCAGCAGTTACGTACCAGGGGTTGGCGGGGAGCTGTTTTTT
TRBJ1-5,NA,NA,TRBV19,13,CASSIGSVQPQHF,TGTGCCAGTAGTATAGGTTCTGTTCAGCCCCAGCATTTT
TRBJ1-2,NA,NA,TRBV7-9,11,CASSSGHAVTF,TGTGCCAGCAGCTCCGGACACGCGGTCACCTTC
TRBJ1-4,NA,NA,TRBV13,15,CASSLKQAGIEKLFF,TGTGCCAGCAGCTTAAAACAGGCGGGAATTGAAAAACTGTTTTTT
TRBJ1-4,NA,NA,TRBV5-1,13,CASSFGADEKLFF,TGCGCCAGCAGCTTCGGAGCGGATGAAAAACTGTTTTTT
TRBJ2-1,NA,TRBD2,TRBV10-3,16,CAIESKTGGAYNEQFF,TGTGCCATCGAGAGTAAGACGGGAGGGGCCTACAATGAGCAGTTCTTC
TRBJ2-7,NA,NA,TRBV3-1/TRBV3-2,15,CASSPAGITPYEQYF,TGTGCCAGCAGCCCCGCAGGGATTACCCCCTACGAGCAGTACTTC
TRBJ2-2,NA,NA,TRBV7-2,17,CASAPVSQSGNTGELFF,TGTGCCAGCGCCCCAGTCTCTCAGAGCGGGAACACCGGGGAGCTGTTTTTT
TRBJ2-1,once,TRBD2,TRBV11-2,17,CASSARLAESSYNEQFF,TGTGCCAGCAGCGCAAGACTAGCGGAGAGCTCCTACAATGAGCAGTTCTTC
TRBJ1-2,NA,NA,TRBV6-5,12,CASRTTARGYTF,TGTGCCAGCAGGACGACAGCGCGAGGCTACACCTTC
TRBJ2-7,NA,TRBD1,TRBV5-4,14,CASSKPGQTYEQYF,TGTGCCAGCAGCAAACCGGGACAGACCTACGAGCAGTACTTC
TRBJ2-3,NA,NA,TRBV7-7,13,CASSLLGTDTQYF,TGTGCTAGCAGCTTACTCGGTACAGATACGCAGTATTTT
TRBJ1-1,NA,NA,TRBV6-5,16,CASSYLFLGTPGDAFF,TGTGCCAGCAGTTACCTATTCTTAGGAACCCCGGGAGATGCTTTCTTT
TRBJ1-2,once,NA,TRBV21-1,18,CASSTPIHLNRGRDGYTF,TGTGCCAGCAGCACCCCTATACACCTTAACAGGGGGCGCGATGGCTACACCTTC
TRBJ2-7,NA,NA,TRBV5-1,14,CASSLVQGPREQYF,TGCGCCAGCAGCTTGGTCCAGGGCCCGCGCGAGCAGTACTTC